This TCR beta chain was captured in a study of response to subunit inactivated influenza vaccine. Points from the study as a whole: That few new T cells are recruited by each seasonal influenza vaccination was the authors' suggestion.

TCRdb reanalysed the RT-PCR reads using MiXCR and keeps one entry per CDR3 protein. This sample has about 620,000 distinct CDR3 sequences, with around 11% found just once. CDR1 and CDR2 from the germline V gene are DFQATT and SNEGSKA (reference sequence). The CDR3 has 15 residues. J gave up 7 bases and V 6 bases, and 13 bases lay outside the gene matches. With respect to this clonotype: Antigen specificity is unknown.

This sample also appeared in a second study, on T cells expressing NK-cell markers. From that paper: Making the TCR beta cDNA relied on 5'RACE template switching with UMIs. According to the study, TCR beta repertoires originated from sorted CD3+CD56+NKG2C+, CD3+CD56+NKG2C- and CD3+CD56-NKG2C+ T cells. About six donors showed dominant NKG2C+ clonotypes comprising about 1.0-7.5% of their CD8+ T cells. Once again these clonotypes came out on top in the CD3+CD56-NKG2C+ fraction of several donors.

The chain is built from TRBV20-1 and TRBJ2-1, with TRBD1 identical over 9 bases. The input for sequencing was PBMCs from blood, taken on the day of vaccination. The TCR was taken from a man aged 45-65 years who received an inactivated influenza vaccine. The DNA of the CDR3 is TGCAGTGCGGCCGGCGGACAGGGGAGAAGGAATGAGCAGTTCTTC. This encodes CSAAGGQGRRNEQFF.